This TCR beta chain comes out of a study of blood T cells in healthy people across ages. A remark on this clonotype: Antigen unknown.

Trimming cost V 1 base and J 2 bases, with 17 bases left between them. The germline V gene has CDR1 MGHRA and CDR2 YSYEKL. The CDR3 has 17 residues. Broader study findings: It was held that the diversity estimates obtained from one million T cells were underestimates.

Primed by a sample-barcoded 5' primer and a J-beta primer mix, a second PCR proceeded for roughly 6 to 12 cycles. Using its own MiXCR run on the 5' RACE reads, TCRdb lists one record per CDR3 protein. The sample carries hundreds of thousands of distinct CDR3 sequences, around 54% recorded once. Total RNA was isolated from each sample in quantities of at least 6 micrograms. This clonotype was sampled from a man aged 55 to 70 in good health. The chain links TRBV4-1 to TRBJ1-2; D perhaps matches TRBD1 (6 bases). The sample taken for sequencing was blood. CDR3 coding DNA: TGCGCCAGCAGCCAAGGCAGCTTCCGGGACACAAACTATGGCTACACCTTC. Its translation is CASSQGSFRDTNYGYTF.